This entry concerns a single T cell receptor beta chain. Its antigen is as yet unknown. Some clones are missing from TCRdb's copy, which holds only in-frame ones; the method was immunoSEQ multiplex PCR. This sample yields millions of clones, of which just under 95% are seen a single time; 1.1% belongs to the top ten. Losses at the gene ends were 5 bases for V and 5 bases for J; bases not matched to a gene: 9. Germline assignment: CDR1 SGHVS and CDR2 FQNEAQ. CDR3 size: 15 residues. This sample was taken from a study of shared clonotypes between healthy human individuals. Study context: Three plates were used per donor for CD4 naive, three for CD4 memory, two for CD8 naive and one for CD8 memory. Regarding the study as a whole: Generation probabilities were higher for clonotypes shared across all four sorted-subset donors than for unshared ones. Represented genetic and exposure-history diversity was restricted by having few donors. A few donors had 5% to 6% of their naive CD4 clonotypes in common.

Naive CD8 populations comprised CD45RO-negative cells positively selected for CCR7, excluding terminally differentiated effector memory CD45RA+ cells. Sequenced: naive CD8+ T cells sorted from blood. The chain is built from TRBV7-8 and TRBJ2-1; 7 bases line up with TRBD2. This clonotype was obtained from a man between 18 and 29 years old in good health. The CDR3 coding sequence is TGTGCCAGCAGCCCCGCTGGAGCGGGGAACAATGAGCAGTTCTTC. As protein: CASSPAGAGNNEQFF.